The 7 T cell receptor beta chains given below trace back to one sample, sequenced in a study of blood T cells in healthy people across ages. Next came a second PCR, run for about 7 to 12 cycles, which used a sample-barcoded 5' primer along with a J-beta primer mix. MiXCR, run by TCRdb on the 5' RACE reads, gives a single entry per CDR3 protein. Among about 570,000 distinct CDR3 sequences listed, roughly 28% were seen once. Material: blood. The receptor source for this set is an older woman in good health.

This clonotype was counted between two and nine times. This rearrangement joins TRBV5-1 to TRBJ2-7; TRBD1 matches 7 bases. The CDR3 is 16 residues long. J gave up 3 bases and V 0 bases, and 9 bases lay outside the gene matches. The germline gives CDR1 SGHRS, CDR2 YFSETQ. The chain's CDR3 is CASSLVVPGQLYEQYF. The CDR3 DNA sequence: TGCGCCAGCAGCTTGGTGGTCCCGGGACAGCTCTACGAGCAGTACTTC.

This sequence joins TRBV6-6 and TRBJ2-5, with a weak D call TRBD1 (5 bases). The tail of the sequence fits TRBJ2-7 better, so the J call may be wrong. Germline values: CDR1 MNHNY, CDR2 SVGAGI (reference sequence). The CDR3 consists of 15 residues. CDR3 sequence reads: CASPYERRESYEQYF. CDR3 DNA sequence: TGTGCCAGCCCGTACGAACGCAGGGAATCCTACGAGCAGTACTTC.

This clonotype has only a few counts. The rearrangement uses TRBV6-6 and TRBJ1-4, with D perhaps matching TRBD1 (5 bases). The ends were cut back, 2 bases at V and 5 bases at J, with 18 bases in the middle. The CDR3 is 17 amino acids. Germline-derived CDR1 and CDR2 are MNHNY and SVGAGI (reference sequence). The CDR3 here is CASSYPRDRVLNEKLFF. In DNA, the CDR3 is TGTGCCAGCAGTTACCCGAGGGACCGGGTGCTGAATGAAAAACTGTTTTTT.

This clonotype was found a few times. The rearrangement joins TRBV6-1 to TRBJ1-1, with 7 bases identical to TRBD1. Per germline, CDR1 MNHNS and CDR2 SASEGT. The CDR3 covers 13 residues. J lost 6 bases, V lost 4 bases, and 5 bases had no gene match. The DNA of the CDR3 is TGTGCCAGCAGTGCACAGGGGTTGGCTGAAGCTTTCTTT. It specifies CASSAQGLAEAFF.

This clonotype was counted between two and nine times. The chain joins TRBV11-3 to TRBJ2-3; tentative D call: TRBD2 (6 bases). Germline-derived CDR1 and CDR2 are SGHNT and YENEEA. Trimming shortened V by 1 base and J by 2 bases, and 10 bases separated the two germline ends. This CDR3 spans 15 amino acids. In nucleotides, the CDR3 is TGTGCCAGCAGCTTAGGGCTAGCGTTCACAGATACGCAGTATTTT. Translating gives CASSLGLAFTDTQYF.

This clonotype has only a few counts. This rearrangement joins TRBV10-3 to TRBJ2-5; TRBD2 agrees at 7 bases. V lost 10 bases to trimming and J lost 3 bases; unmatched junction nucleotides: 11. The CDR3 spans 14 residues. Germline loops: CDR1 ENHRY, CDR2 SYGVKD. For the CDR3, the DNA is TGTGCCACGGCATCAAGCCTAGCGGAAGAGACCCAGTACTTC. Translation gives CATASSLAEETQYF.

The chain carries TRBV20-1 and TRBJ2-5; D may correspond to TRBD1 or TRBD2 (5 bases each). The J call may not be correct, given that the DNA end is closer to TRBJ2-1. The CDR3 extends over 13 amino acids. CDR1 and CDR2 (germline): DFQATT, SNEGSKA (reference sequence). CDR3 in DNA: TGCAGTGCTAGGGCCGGACATGGGGGTGAGCAGTTCTTC. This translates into CSARAGHGGEQFF.